These 2 T cell receptor beta chains were all obtained from the same sample, sequenced in a study of shared clonotypes between healthy human individuals. Measured with immunoSEQ multiplex PCR; TCRdb has only the in-frame clones, and not every one. The data contain 98,000 or so clones, roughly 70% of them singletons. Sequenced material: memory CD8+ T cells sorted from blood. Documented subset: CD45RO+ cells pooled with CCR7-negative TemRA cells. These receptors were collected from a woman aged 30 to 39 in good health.

This clone has a count of ten or more. The rearrangement uses TRBV15 and TRBJ2-6; TRBD1 matches 8 bases. This CDR3 is built from 18 residues. The trim removed 5 bases at V and 1 base at J, leaving 10 bases unmatched. Germline CDR1 and CDR2: LNHNV and YYDKDF (reference sequence). CDR3 residues: CATSPLGQGGSGANVLTF. In nucleotides, the CDR3 is TGTGCCACCAGCCCACTCGGACAGGGCGGATCTGGGGCCAACGTCCTGACTTTC.

This rearrangement joins TRBV5-1 to TRBJ2-1, with 9 bases aligning to TRBD2. This CDR3 has 17 amino acids. CDR1 and CDR2 from the germline V gene are SGHRS and YFSETQ. V lost 4 bases and J lost 5; bases outside the gene matches: 13. In DNA, the CDR3 is TGCGCCAGCAGCAAGACTAGCGGAATTGCGAACAACAATGAGCAGTTCTTC. This gives the protein CASSKTSGIANNNEQFF.